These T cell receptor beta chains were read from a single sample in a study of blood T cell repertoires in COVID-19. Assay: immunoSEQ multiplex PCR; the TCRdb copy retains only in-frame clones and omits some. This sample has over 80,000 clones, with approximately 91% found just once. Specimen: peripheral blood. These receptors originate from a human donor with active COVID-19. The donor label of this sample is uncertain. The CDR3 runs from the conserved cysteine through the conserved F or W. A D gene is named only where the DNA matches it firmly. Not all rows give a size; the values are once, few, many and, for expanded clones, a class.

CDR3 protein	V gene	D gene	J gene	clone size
CASSQDSSWETQYF	TRBV4-3	.	TRBJ2-5	.
CASRKGGSPSYEQYF	TRBV7-9	.	TRBJ2-7	once
CASSGRTSSTDTQYF	TRBV7-2	TRBD2	TRBJ2-3	.
CASSTQGVRETQYF	TRBV28	.	TRBJ2-5	.
CASSPRGTSAWETQYF	TRBV28	TRBD2	TRBJ2-5	once
CASSRGTPARGEQYF	TRBV5-1	.	TRBJ2-7	.
CASSPLEDSYEQYF	TRBV19	.	TRBJ2-7	.
CASSDRFGGNQPQHF	TRBV25-1	.	TRBJ1-5	once
CASSQEDGATNEKLFF	TRBV4-2	.	TRBJ1-4	.
CASRPQAGANVLTF	TRBV19	.	TRBJ2-6	.
CASTRDRDGGYGYTF	TRBV7-8	.	TRBJ1-2	.
CASSPGLADEQFF	TRBV19	TRBD2	TRBJ2-1	.
CASSLGLADTGELFF	TRBV4-2	TRBD2	TRBJ2-2	.
CASSVGTSNQPQHF	TRBV9	.	TRBJ1-5	.
CASSLGETDDEQFF	TRBV5-1	.	TRBJ2-1	.
CASSPGTGGVRNQPQHF	TRBV6-2/TRBV6-3	TRBD1	TRBJ1-5	.
CASSFGGASTDTQYF	TRBV5-4	.	TRBJ2-3	.
CASSSGLPSEAFF	TRBV7-8	.	TRBJ1-1	.
CASSVYGGEQYF	TRBV10-1	.	TRBJ2-7	.
CATGTNTEAFF	TRBV24-1	TRBD1	TRBJ1-1	.
CASSLGRGDYEQYF	TRBV5-4	.	TRBJ2-7	many
CASRTGVNTEAFF	TRBV5-1	TRBD1	TRBJ1-1	.